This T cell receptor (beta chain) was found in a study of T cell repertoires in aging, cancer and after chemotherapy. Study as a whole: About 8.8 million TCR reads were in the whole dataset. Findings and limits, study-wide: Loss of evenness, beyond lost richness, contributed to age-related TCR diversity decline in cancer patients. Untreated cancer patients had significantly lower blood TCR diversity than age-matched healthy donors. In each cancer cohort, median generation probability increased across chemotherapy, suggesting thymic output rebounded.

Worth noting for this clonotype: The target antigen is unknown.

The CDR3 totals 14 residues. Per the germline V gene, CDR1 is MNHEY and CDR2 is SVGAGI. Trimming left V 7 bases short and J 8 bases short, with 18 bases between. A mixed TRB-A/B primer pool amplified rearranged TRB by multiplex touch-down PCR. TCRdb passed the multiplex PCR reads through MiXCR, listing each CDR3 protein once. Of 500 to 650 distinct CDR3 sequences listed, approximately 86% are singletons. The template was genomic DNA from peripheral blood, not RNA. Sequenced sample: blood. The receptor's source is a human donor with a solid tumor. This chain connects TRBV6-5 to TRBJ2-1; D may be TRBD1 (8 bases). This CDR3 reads CASNRGGRRDEQFF. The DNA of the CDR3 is TGTGCCAGCAACAGGGGGGGCCGACGAGATGAGCAGTTCTTC.